Listed below are T cell receptor beta chains from one sample, sequenced in a study of shared T cell receptors in the human thymus. The table came from immunoSEQ multiplex PCR; TCRdb's copy has only in-frame clones and leaves some out. The table shows some 700,000 clones, with roughly 90% occurring only once. These same records also appear under a second study, on human thymus T cells.

Material for sequencing was thymocytes. The receptors derive from a boy younger than two with a congenital heart defect. Both conserved end residues are part of each CDR3. Each record gives: V gene, clone size, J gene, CDR3 length, D gene, CDR3 protein, CDR3 DNA. D genes are given only for firm matches. Rows give clone size only sometimes, using once, few, many, or a class for an expanded clone.

TRBV7-9	.	TRBJ1-5	13	TRBD1	CASSLVGTGRQHF	TGTGCCAGCAGCTTAGTGGGGACAGGGCGACAACATTTT
TRBV5-4	.	TRBJ1-1	15	.	CASSLGRQRNTEAFF	TGTGCCAGCAGCTTGGGGCGACAGAGGAACACTGAAGCTTTCTTT
TRBV7-6	.	TRBJ1-2	17	TRBD1	CASSPFLRGPANYGYTF	TGTGCCAGCAGCCCGTTCCTGAGGGGGCCTGCTAACTATGGCTACACCTTC
TRBV13	.	TRBJ2-3	16	.	CASSLAPEGPADTQYF	TGTGCCAGCAGCTTAGCGCCAGAGGGCCCAGCAGATACGCAGTATTTT
TRBV7-2	.	TRBJ2-7	15	TRBD2	CASSLGAGVFYEQYF	TGTGCCAGCAGCTTAGGAGCGGGAGTCTTCTACGAGCAGTACTTC
TRBV6-4	.	TRBJ2-1	21	TRBD2	CASSDSKLASGRGSSYNEQFF	TGTGCCAGCAGTGACTCGAAACTTGCTAGCGGGAGGGGGAGCTCCTACAATGAGCAGTTCTTC
TRBV5-1	.	TRBJ2-7	16	.	CASSAPGGAGSYEQYF	TGCGCCAGCAGCGCTCCGGGGGGCGCGGGCTCCTACGAGCAGTACTTC
TRBV5-1	.	TRBJ2-5	17	TRBD1	CASSTDRTALNVETQYF	TGCGCCAGCAGCACGGACAGGACAGCCCTCAATGTCGAGACCCAGTACTTC
TRBV13	.	TRBJ2-7	14	.	CASSLTRVGDEQYF	TGTGCCAGCAGCTTAACCAGGGTGGGTGACGAGCAGTACTTC
TRBV9	few	TRBJ2-5	15	TRBD1	CASSVGDRGQETQYF	TGTGCCAGCAGCGTAGGAGACAGGGGACAAGAGACCCAGTACTTC
TRBV2	once	TRBJ2-3	16	TRBD1	CASTSTRDRVADTQYF	TGTGCCAGCACCTCCACTCGGGACAGGGTCGCAGATACGCAGTATTTT
TRBV4-1	.	TRBJ2-5	18	TRBD2	CASSQQPTRGLAGETQYF	TGCGCCAGCAGCCAGCAGCCGACCCGGGGACTAGCGGGAGAGACCCAGTACTTC
TRBV6-5	.	TRBJ2-5	11	TRBD2	CASKGGETQYF	TGTGCCAGCAAGGGAGGGGAGACCCAGTACTTC
TRBV7-3	once	TRBJ2-3	12	.	CASSLALDTQYF	TGTGCCAGCAGCTTAGCGTTAGATACGCAGTATTTT
TRBV19	.	TRBJ2-2	15	.	CASSISAGRTGELFF	TGTGCCAGTAGTATTTCAGCAGGGCGGACCGGGGAGCTGTTTTTT
TRBV7-3	.	TRBJ2-5	15	TRBD2	CASSPSGRRGETQYF	TGTGCCAGCAGCCCGAGCGGGAGGAGAGGAGAGACCCAGTACTTC
TRBV6-5	.	TRBJ1-2	13	.	CASSYKTGSGYTF	TGTGCCAGCAGTTACAAGACAGGTAGTGGCTACACCTTC